This T cell receptor beta chain came from a study of blood T cell repertoires in COVID-19 (dated by TCRdb to between 2020 and 2021). About the full investigation: Collaborator samples came from the United States, Italy and Spain and covered acute and convalescent phases of COVID-19. The material from the prospective study consisted of cDNA or gDNA derived from T cells, B-cell-depleted T cells, or PBMCs. Subjects who had been exposed to COVID-19, were actively infected with it, or had recovered from it provided the deeply sampled blood TCRbeta repertoires that made up the dataset. The repertoires were made available in a free public database intended to serve as a resource for research on the immune response to SARS-CoV-2. The samples were drawn from two sources: the first 160 participants of the ongoing ImmuneRACE study, and 1,254 subjects contributed by 6 global collaborators. Nearly every sample came with metadata listing a de-identified subject ID, COVID-19 status, age in years and sex. HLA class I and class II types, where available, came from metadata supplied by the sample provider rather than from assay-based typing.

Overall study outcomes, separate from this receptor: How much clinical and demographic metadata was included differed by source and by participant, and the metadata was provided uncurated.

Comment on this clone: Its antigen target is currently unknown. One base away there is no much larger clone; base qualities are not given.

The collaborating institutions used their own protocols to collect whole blood in K2EDTA tubes. For TCRbeta analysis, collaborator samples were shipped as frozen whole blood, as isolated PBMCs, or as DNA extracted from either sample type. TCRbeta CDR3 regions were amplified from genomic DNA using the immunoSEQ Assay, a bias-controlled multiplex PCR. From the authors' description of their analysis: The number of nucleated cells in each sample was estimated by amplification of reference gene primers within the assay. To quantify the absolute abundance of each unique TCRbeta CDR3 rearrangement, sequence reads were collapsed and filtered. For each sample, productive Simpson clonality was calculated as the square root of Simpson's diversity index across productive rearrangements. TCRdb took over this immuneACCESS table, retaining in-frame rearrangements with V and J assigned. Such tables are incomplete; in checked studies, under half of the missing clones stem from an unresolved V gene, and the remainder is unexplained. D and trimming come from the DNA, and the V and J calls and clone size come from that table. The sample table contains approximately 230,000 clones; only one count was recorded for about 80% of them. The ten largest clones represent about 9% of the sample.

Relative to germline, V is 5 bases shorter and J is 6 bases shorter, with 11 bases between their ends. The CDR3 goes from the cysteine to the phenylalanine over 12 residues. The entry retains the CDR3 DNA only, 36 bases that are in frame from base 1. This receptor was obtained from a man older than 75 with acute or convalescent COVID-19. The sample consisted of peripheral blood. In this chain, TRBV12-3 or TRBV12-4 is recombined with TRBJ2-7, with TRBD2 tentatively as D gene (6 bases match). The DNA is as follows: TGTGCCAGCAGTCCGACTAGTTTCGAGCAGTACTTC. This sequence encodes CASSPTSFEQYF.